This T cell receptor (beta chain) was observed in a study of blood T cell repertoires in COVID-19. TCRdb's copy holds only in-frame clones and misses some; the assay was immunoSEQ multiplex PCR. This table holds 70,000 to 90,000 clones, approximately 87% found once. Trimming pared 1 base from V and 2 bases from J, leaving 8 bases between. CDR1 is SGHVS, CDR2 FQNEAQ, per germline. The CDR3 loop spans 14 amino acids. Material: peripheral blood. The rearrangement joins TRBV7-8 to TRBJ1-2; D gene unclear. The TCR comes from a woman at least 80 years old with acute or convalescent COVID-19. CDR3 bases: TGTGCCAGCAGCTTAGGCGCGCTGAACTATGGCTACACCTTC. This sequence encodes CASSLGALNYGYTF.